The table lists the clone carrying this T cell receptor beta chain with many counts. Its matching antigen is unknown. This sample was taken from a study of CD8 T cells in ankylosing spondylitis. The CDR3 is 15 amino acids. The V end lost 3 bases, the J end lost 1 base, and 13 bases lay between the germline ends. Germline CDR1 is DFQATT and CDR2 is SNEGSKA (reference sequence). Via MiXCR, TCRdb re-called the 5' RACE reads, giving one row per CDR3 protein. The sample gives 750,000 to 850,000 distinct CDR3 sequences, 12% of which show up once; 0.45% to 0.6% is in the top ten. Study-wide results and limits: Blood of patients with ankylosing spondylitis appeared to be characterized by a TCR beta motif of eight or nine highly homologous variants.

The sequence was obtained from a male donor with ankylosing spondylitis. What was sequenced was blood, either unsorted or a sorted T cell fraction (not recorded which). The V gene is TRBV20-1, the J gene TRBJ2-1; D remains unclear. The CDR3 loop reads CSASPILTSYNEQFF. In nucleotides, the CDR3 is TGCAGTGCTAGTCCCATTCTGACTTCCTACAATGAGCAGTTCTTC.